These 12 T cell receptor beta chains came from one sample sequenced in a study of T cells in Graves' hyperthyroidism and ophthalmopathy. Using RNA transcripts as the source, TCR beta CDR3 regions were amplified. Using the HTBI primer set, a first-round RT-PCR was run on the TCR CDR3. TCRdb re-called the multiplex PCR reads through MiXCR, storing one row per CDR3 protein. The sample comprises some 350,000 distinct CDR3 sequences, about 20% of which are singletons, and 3.7% rests with the top ten. The material sequenced was blood. These receptors were taken from a woman aged 18-29 years with Graves' hyperthyroidism.

This clonotype was counted ten times or more. This rearrangement joins TRBV6-5 to TRBJ2-5; tentatively, D is TRBD2 (6 bases). Germline V gene sequence: CDR1 MNHEY, CDR2 SVGAGI. The CDR3 runs to 17 residues. V gave up 5 bases and J gave up 4 bases, with 23 bases separating them. This CDR3 is CASSTAYGTRGGETQYF. The CDR3 DNA sequence: TGTGCCAGCAGTACCGCTTACGGGACCCGGGGAGGAGAGACCCAGTACTTC.

This clonotype was detected ten times or more. The chain uses TRBV9 and TRBJ1-5; unclear D gene. Trimming took off 0 bases at V and 0 bases at J, with 7 bases between the two ends. The germline gives CDR1 SGDLS, CDR2 YYNGEE. This CDR3 has 15 residues. CDR3 nucleotide sequence: TGTGCCAGCAGCGTAGGGCCTGATAGCAATCAGCCCCAGCATTTT. The encoded protein is CASSVGPDSNQPQHF.

The table lists this clonotype with a few counts. The chain couples TRBV27 to TRBJ2-7; the D is unclear. Germline V gene data show CDR1 as MNHEY and CDR2 as SMNVEV (reference sequence). CDR3 size: 17 residues. V gave up 6 bases and J gave up 0 bases, with 21 bases separating them. The CDR3 DNA sequence: TGTGCCAGCAGGTTGCCACGAGAGAATCTCCGCTCCTACGAGCAGTACTTC. This codes for CASRLPRENLRSYEQYF.

This clonotype showed up many times. The V call is TRBV6-5, the J call TRBJ2-7, with 8 positions matching TRBD2. The V gene's germline CDR1 is MNHEY and CDR2 SVGAGI. The CDR3 is 14 amino acids. With V trimmed by 8 bases and J by 5 bases, 11 bases remained unmatched. CDR3 amino acids: CASPRGGLGHEQYF. The CDR3 DNA is TGTGCCAGCCCCCGGGGGGGCCTTGGGCACGAGCAGTACTTC.

This clonotype has just a few counts. This rearrangement joins TRBV7-9 to TRBJ2-2, with unresolved D. Trimming removed 2 bases from V and 6 bases from J, with 13 bases in between. Germline CDR1 and CDR2: SEHNR and FQNEAQ (reference sequence). The CDR3 runs 15 residues. The CDR3 coding sequence is TGTGCCAGCAGCTTACGGTTTCGGAAGGCCGGGGAGCTGTTTTTT. This encodes CASSLRFRKAGELFF.

This clonotype was counted many times. The chain is built from TRBV12-3 or TRBV12-4 and TRBJ1-6; 7 positions agree with TRBD1. This CDR3 contains 15 residues. With V trimmed by 5 bases and J by 10 bases, 11 bases remained unmatched. The CDR3 nucleotides read TGTGCCAGCAGTCCGAGACAGGGAGGTTGGTCACCCCTCCACTTT. Its protein product is CASSPRQGGWSPLHF.

Points on this clonotype: Since a much larger clone is just one base distant, this may be a read error. The rearrangement links TRBV4-1 to TRBJ2-5; D is unclear. The V gene lost 5 bases and the J gene lost 2 bases, with 12 bases spanning the gap. From germline, CDR1 is MGHRA and CDR2 YSYEKL. This CDR3 has 14 amino acids. In DNA form, the CDR3 reads TGCGCCAGCAGCTACCTTGAAGGGCAAGAGACCCAGTACTTC. Residues: CASSYLEGQETQYF.

Many counts were recorded for this clonotype. The V and J genes are TRBV5-6 and TRBJ1-1, with D perhaps TRBD1 (5 bases). V was cut by 3 bases and J by 1 base, with 10 bases left in between. CDR1 and CDR2 from the germline V gene are SGHDT and YYEEEE. The CDR3 is 14 amino acids. CDR3 region: CASSSIDRNTEAFF. The CDR3 DNA reads TGTGCCAGCAGCTCGATAGACAGGAACACTGAAGCTTTCTTT.

This clonotype was picked up one time. The genes are TRBV6-2 or TRBV6-3 and TRBJ2-5; D could derive from TRBD1 or TRBD2 (5 bases each). The CDR3 contains 15 residues. The V end was cut by 4 bases, the J end by 5 bases, with 17 bases between. The germline gives CDR1 MNHEY, CDR2 SVGEGT. CDR3: CASSSTQQGRETQYF. Here the CDR3 DNA reads TGTGCCAGCAGTTCGACCCAGCAGGGACGGGAGACCCAGTACTTC.

In its sample, this clonotype was seen many times. V usage is TRBV20-1 and J usage is TRBJ2-5; possibly TRBD1 for D (6 bases). Germline V lookup: CDR1 DFQATT, CDR2 SNEGSKA (reference sequence). The CDR3 consists of 12 residues. V was shortened by 3 bases and J by 1 base, with 6 bases between the two germline ends. The CDR3, as DNA: TGCAGTGCTAGGGACAGCCAAGAGACCCAGTACTTC. Translation: CSARDSQETQYF.

There are many counts of this clonotype. This chain connects TRBV4-1 to TRBJ1-1; TRBD1 might be the D (5 bases). V was pared by 3 bases and J by 4 bases, with 18 bases between. Germline CDR1 and CDR2: MGHRA and YSYEKL. CDR3 size: 16 residues. CDR3 nucleotides: TGCGCCAGCAGCCATCAGGAGGGCGCAAGGGGCACTGAAGCTTTCTTT. Its protein product is CASSHQEGARGTEAFF.

The sample holds many counts of this clonotype. This chain links TRBV2 with TRBJ1-2, with D perhaps TRBD1 (5 bases). The CDR3 contains 13 residues. Germline V gives CDR1 SNHLY, CDR2 FYNNEI. Trimming shortened V by 8 bases and J by 6 bases, and 16 bases separated the two germline ends. In nucleotides, the CDR3 is TGTGCCAGCGTCCGCGGGACGGACAATGGCTACACCTTC. It encodes CASVRGTDNGYTF.